The present T cell receptor beta chain was sequenced within a study of T cells in localized non-small cell lung cancer. Overall study findings and caveats: In adjacent lung appeared a median about 58 of the top 100 tumor clones. Heterogeneity within the tumor remains possible, as just one region underwent sequencing.

The V gene end was trimmed by 3 bases and the J gene end by 4 bases; junction bases not matched to a gene: 8. From germline, CDR1 is LNHDA and CDR2 SQIVND (reference sequence). The CDR3 runs to 16 residues. The data were produced by immunoSEQ multiplex PCR, yet TCRdb's version contains in-frame clones alone and is incomplete. The profile shows 15,000 to 25,000 clones, about 90% of them singletons. This clone was recorded a few times. The target antigen is unknown. This clonotype was obtained from a male donor at least 60 years old with stage I squamous cell lung carcinoma. The J gene is TRBJ1-4, the V gene TRBV19, with 7 positions matching TRBD1. Sample: peripheral blood, taken before any cancer treatment. CDR3 sequence reads: CASSIPSGTVNEKLFF. The CDR3 DNA sequence: TGTGCCAGTAGTATCCCCTCCGGGACAGTTAATGAAAAACTGTTTTTT.